Detailed here is one TCR beta chain. As yet, its antigen is unknown. The germline V gene encodes CDR1 SGHAT and CDR2 FQNNGV. The germline V and J ends were trimmed by 3 bases and 7 bases, with 10 bases remaining between them. The CDR3 is made up of 13 amino acids. This sample was taken from a study of shared clonotypes between healthy human individuals. General study points: Clonotype sharing among donors was expected to depend on sequencing depth.

Profiling relied on immunoSEQ multiplex PCR, and the TCRdb table lists in-frame clones only, not all of them. The sample gives around 720,000 clones, about 80% of which show up once; around 1.8% is in the top ten. The chain has TRBV11-2 and TRBJ2-1; D call uncertain. Sequenced sample: memory CD4+ T cells sorted from blood. Subset given: CD45RA-negative fraction. The sequence derives from a woman in her 30s in good health. CDR3 nucleotide sequence: TGTGCCAGCAGCTTGGCCCCTCCTAATGAGCAGTTCTTC. It yields the protein CASSLAPPNEQFF.